This record concerns one T cell receptor (beta chain) sequence. The antigen is undetermined. With 60 Vbeta and 13 Jbeta primers, the PCR was carried out. Assay used: immunoSEQ multiplex PCR; TCRdb lists only in-frame clones, some missing. This sample's table reports around 140,000 clones. The CDR3 extends over 12 amino acids. Germline CDR1 is MDHEN and CDR2 is SYDVKM. The sample comes from a study of cytomegalovirus exposure and HLA in healthy donors. The study, taken as a whole, reports: Of the V segments, some could not be distinguished, including TRBV6-2 and TRBV6-3, and were excluded. In vitro confirmation showed a few CMV-associated chains to be CMV antigen specific.

Sampled while nominally healthy, donors likely had unrecorded immune exposures. The J gene is TRBJ1-2, the V gene TRBV28; D remains unclear. This clonotype was sampled from a man between 18 and 35 years old in good health and CMV-seronegative. Source material: PBMCs. The CDR3 nucleotides are TGTGCAGCCTGGGCCGCCAACTATGGCTACACCTTC. Residues: CAAWAANYGYTF.